This T cell receptor (beta chain) is from a study of metastatic and nonmetastatic thyroid tumors. About the research overall: Repertoires from blood and tumor or nodule tissue of malignant and benign thyroid patients were compared.

This clone has only a few counts. Its antigen remains unidentified. MiXCR re-clonotyped the PCR reads for TCRdb. This table holds around 12,000 clones, around a third found once. Thyroid surgery had not been preceded by any treatment in any patient. Unmatched junction bases numbered 7, after V lost 6 bases and J lost 7 bases. CDR3 size: 14 residues. From germline, CDR1 is SNHLY and CDR2 FYNNEI. General study points: Reported TCR beta diversity, measured in blood and tumor, was significantly higher for malignant thyroid tumors than for benign nodules.

Sequenced sample: tumor tissue. This chain links TRBV2 with TRBJ2-1; 9 bases fit TRBD2. The TCR comes from a male donor with papillary thyroid cancer or a benign thyroid nodule (not recorded which). Some clones in this sample may be carry-over from other donors' samples. CDR3 in DNA: TGTGCCAGCAGCGATAGCGGGGGCAGAAATGAGCAGTTCTTC. It encodes CASSDSGGRNEQFF.